One sample yielded the 18 T cell receptor beta chains listed below, sequenced in a study of T cells expressing NK-cell markers. TCRdb reprocessed the 5' RACE reads and reports one entry per CDR3 protein, with no DNA. The repertoire table contains 150,000 or so distinct CDR3 sequences. The sample consisted of blood T cells: a sorted CD56 or NKG2C T cell subset, CD4+ or CD8+ T cells, or bulk PBMC T cells (not recorded which). The receptors come from a woman aged 18 to 75 in good health.

The chain employs TRBV6-5 and TRBJ1-2. Per germline, CDR1 MNHEY and CDR2 SVGAGI. This CDR3 region has 16 residues. The chain's CDR3 is CASSYGVGGTNYGYTF.

The chain is built from TRBV5-1 and TRBJ2-3; the TCRdb call, TRBD1, lacks DNA for checking. CDR3 length: 15 amino acids. Germline V CDR1 and CDR2: SGHRS, YFSETQ. CDR3 sequence: CASSRTGTGGDTQYF.

The V gene is TRBV5-1, the J gene TRBJ1-2. CDR3 length: 13 amino acids. The germline CDR1 and CDR2 sequences are SGHRS and YFSETQ. The CDR3 reads CASSLGGLVGYTF.

V gene TRBV20-1 combines with J gene TRBJ1-2; no DNA is available, so the TRBD1 call from TCRdb remains unchecked. The CDR3 runs to 13 residues. Germline CDR1 DFQATT, CDR2 SNEGSKA (reference sequence). CDR3 sequence reads: CSATQGPGDGYTF.

This chain connects TRBV5-1 to TRBJ2-1; TCRdb's D call of TRBD2 is untestable without DNA. CDR3 length: 14 amino acids. The V gene's germline CDR1 is SGHRS and CDR2 YFSETQ. The CDR3 reads CASSLGPSGREQFF.

CDR3 loop: CASSAKTGTGEETQYF. V and J are TRBV9 and TRBJ2-5; TCRdb's assignment of TRBD1 cannot be checked, as there is no DNA. Germline CDR1 reads SGDLS; CDR2 reads YYNGEE. CDR3 length: 16 residues.

V is TRBV5-1 and J is TRBJ2-3; TCRdb lists TRBD2, though no DNA is available to test this call. The CDR3 runs 17 residues. Per the germline V gene, CDR1 is SGHRS and CDR2 is YFSETQ. CDR3 protein: CASSLLTSGGATDTQYF.

The chain combines TRBV20-1 with TRBJ2-7; absent DNA, TCRdb's TRBD1 call cannot be checked. This CDR3 region has 12 residues. CDR1 and CDR2 from the germline V gene are DFQATT and SNEGSKA (reference sequence). This CDR3 is CSASGPRYEQYF.

The V gene is TRBV4-2, the J gene TRBJ2-7; TCRdb selects TRBD1, and the lack of DNA leaves this call unchecked. The CDR3 is made up of 16 amino acids. Germline V CDR1 and CDR2: LGHNA, YNFKEQ. CDR3 region: CASSQDGLFGRYEQYF.

The chain uses TRBV7-3 and TRBJ1-6; checking the TCRdb D call of TRBD1 is not possible without DNA. This CDR3 is built from 14 residues. Germline lookup yields CDR1 SGHTA and CDR2 FQGTGA. The CDR3 loop reads CASSRDGYNSPLHF.

The chain carries TRBV7-3 and TRBJ2-1; TCRdb's D gene call, TRBD2, goes unchecked for lack of DNA. Germline CDR1 SGHTA, CDR2 FQGTGA. The CDR3 is 17 amino acids. The CDR3: CASSPTWLAGVNNEQFF.

The chain joins TRBV20-1 to TRBJ2-7. The CDR3 spans 11 residues. Germline lookup yields CDR1 DFQATT and CDR2 SNEGSKA (reference sequence). CDR3 amino acids: CSARDGYEQYF.

The CDR3 protein is CASSLASGFGNEQFF. The rearrangement uses TRBV7-9 and TRBJ2-1; TCRdb names TRBD1, which stays unverified in the absence of DNA. This CDR3 is built from 15 residues. CDR1 SEHNR and CDR2 FQNEAQ come from the germline V gene (reference sequence).

This chain connects TRBV29-1 to TRBJ2-6; TCRdb designates TRBD2, a call that cannot be tested without DNA. This CDR3 is built from 16 residues. Germline V lookup: CDR1 SQVTM, CDR2 ANQGSEA. The CDR3 protein is CSVDLEGQVGANVLTF.

The V and J genes are TRBV6-1 and TRBJ1-5. CDR1 MNHNS and CDR2 SASEGT come from the germline V gene. The CDR3 totals 12 residues. CDR3 in amino acids: CASSEDNQPQHF.

The chain is built from TRBV20-1 and TRBJ2-1; there is no DNA to check the TCRdb D call of TRBD2. This CDR3 has 14 residues. Germline values: CDR1 DFQATT, CDR2 SNEGSKA (reference sequence). CDR3 region: CSASSGGRYNEQFF.

The V and J genes are TRBV5-1 and TRBJ2-3; no DNA is available, so the TRBD2 call from TCRdb remains unchecked. This CDR3 has 17 amino acids. CDR1 is SGHRS, CDR2 YFSETQ, per germline. The CDR3 loop reads CASSLGWSSGTTDTQYF. Variable domain in full (rest from reference TRBV5-1 and TRBJ2-3): KAGVTQTPRYLIKTRGQQVTLSCSPISGHRSVSWYQQTPGQGLQFLFEYFSETQRNKGNFPGRFSGRQFSNSRSEMNVSTLELGDSALYLCASSLGWSSGTTDTQYFGPGTRLTVL.

V usage is TRBV29-1 and J usage is TRBJ1-6; there is no DNA to check the TCRdb D call of TRBD1. Germline CDR1 reads SQVTM; CDR2 reads ANQGSEA. CDR3 length equals 13 residues. The CDR3 loop is CSVATGLNSPLHF.